Shown below are 22 T cell receptor beta chains from a single sample sequenced in a study of beta chain features in type 1 diabetes. Every bit of the isolated RNA underwent reverse transcription, so sequencing read expressed TCRB transcripts. Measured with immunoSEQ multiplex PCR; TCRdb has only the in-frame clones, and not every one. Of approximately 250,000 clones detected, 9.6% appear once; the ten largest clones hold less than 0.035%. Sequenced: naive CD4+ T cells from blood. These receptor sequences come from a young woman in good health.

This clone was recorded a few times. This chain connects TRBV29-1 to TRBJ1-1, with D possibly matching TRBD1 (6 bases). Trimming stripped 7 bases from V and 6 bases from J, with 15 bases between. Germline V gene lookup returns CDR1 SQVTM and CDR2 ANQGSEA. The CDR3 runs 12 residues. CDR3 DNA: TGCAGCGCTACAGGGATTCTAGCTGAAGCTTTCTTT. Translated, it gives CSATGILAEAFF.

The chain carries TRBV29-1 and TRBJ2-3; D gene ambiguous. This CDR3 is 13 amino acids long. The germline V and J ends were trimmed by 4 bases and 0 bases, with 8 bases remaining between them. Germline V gives CDR1 SQVTM, CDR2 ANQGSEA. The CDR3 here is CSVAIRSTDTQYF. CDR3 bases: TGCAGCGTTGCTATACGGAGCACAGATACGCAGTATTTT.

This clone came up a few times. The chain carries TRBV10-3 and TRBJ1-4, with D possibly matching TRBD1 (6 bases). Trimming took 5 bases from V and 2 from J, leaving 9 bases between them. CDR1 and CDR2 (germline): ENHRY, SYGVKD. The CDR3 loop spans 14 amino acids. In DNA form, the CDR3 reads TGTGCCATCAGTAGGACAGATACTAATGAAAAACTGTTTTTT. Translated: CAISRTDTNEKLFF.

This clone was seen more than once but under ten times. The chain employs TRBV19 and TRBJ1-2; D is unresolved. Per the germline V gene, CDR1 is LNHDA and CDR2 is SQIVND (reference sequence). This CDR3 is 15 amino acids long. Trimming removed 5 bases at V and 0 bases at J, with 13 bases between. CDR3 protein: CASSRSGGSNYGYTF. In nucleotides, the CDR3 is TGTGCCAGTAGTCGCTCGGGAGGGTCTAACTATGGCTACACCTTC. Supplemented by reference TRBV19 and TRBJ1-2, the full variable domain reads DGGITQSPKYLFRKEGQNVTLSCEQNLNHDAMYWYRQDPGQGLRLIYYSQIVNDFQKGDIAEGYSVSREKKESFPLTVTSAQKNPTAFYLCASSRSGGSNYGYTFGSGTRLTVV.

This clone was counted only a few times. The gene calls are TRBV5-1 and TRBJ2-3; 8 bases are shared with TRBD1. Germline CDR1 SGHRS, CDR2 YFSETQ. The CDR3 extends over 15 amino acids. With 2 bases clipped from V and 1 base from J, the junction kept 3 bases outside the gene matches. The CDR3 DNA sequence: TGCGCCAGCAGCTTCGAGACAGGGGGCACAGATACGCAGTATTTT. This sequence encodes CASSFETGGTDTQYF. Filled out from reference TRBV5-1 and TRBJ2-3, the complete variable domain reads KAGVTQTPRYLIKTRGQQVTLSCSPISGHRSVSWYQQTPGQGLQFLFEYFSETQRNKGNFPGRFSGRQFSNSRSEMNVSTLELGDSALYLCASSFETGGTDTQYFGPGTRLTVL.

The chain carries TRBV27 and TRBJ1-6; D is unresolved. Germline loops: CDR1 MNHEY, CDR2 SMNVEV (reference sequence). The CDR3 is 14 residues long. The V gene lost 2 bases and the J gene lost 8 bases, with 10 bases spanning the gap. Here the CDR3 reads CASSLGGWDSPLHF. CDR3 coding DNA: TGTGCCAGCAGTTTAGGAGGTTGGGATTCACCCCTCCACTTT.

The gene calls are TRBV18 and TRBJ2-1, with 8 bases identical to TRBD2. The germline V gene has CDR1 KGHSH and CDR2 LQKENI. After removal of 0 bases from V and 11 bases from J, the junction contained 6 bases not matched to a gene. The CDR3 contains 14 residues. CDR3 sequence reads: CASSPPGLAAKQFF. In nucleotides, the CDR3 is TGTGCCAGCTCACCACCTGGACTAGCCGCCAAGCAGTTCTTC.

This clone turned up a few times. The chain links TRBV9 to TRBJ2-3, with D unclear. CDR1 is SGDLS, CDR2 YYNGEE, per germline. V lost 7 bases, J lost 5 bases, and 11 bases lay in between. The CDR3 totals 12 residues. The CDR3 protein is CASQRFQDTQYF. In DNA form, the CDR3 reads TGTGCCAGCCAGCGATTCCAAGATACGCAGTATTTT.

The V gene is TRBV14, the J gene TRBJ2-1; D is possibly TRBD2 (6 bases). Trimming stripped 0 bases from V and 8 bases from J, with 17 bases between. Germline CDR1 and CDR2: SGHDN and FVKESK. This CDR3 comprises 16 residues. The CDR3 sequence is CASSQDLASPGHEQFF. The CDR3 bases are TGTGCCAGCAGCCAAGATCTAGCGAGCCCGGGACATGAGCAGTTCTTC.

The chain combines TRBV5-4 with TRBJ1-2; possible D gene TRBD1, 6 bases. The CDR3 contains 14 residues. Germline loops: CDR1 SGHNT, CDR2 YYREEE (reference sequence). V was clipped by 3 bases and J by 2 bases, with 11 bases between them. The CDR3: CASSSKRGNYGYTF. The CDR3 nucleotides read TGTGCCAGCAGCTCTAAGAGGGGGAACTATGGCTACACCTTC.

Only a few counts were recorded for this clone. CDR3 amino acids: CAWRVALDTEAFF. The CDR3 DNA follows: TGTGCCTGGAGGGTAGCTCTGGACACTGAAGCTTTCTTT. V is TRBV30 and J is TRBJ1-1; no clear D. This CDR3 region has 13 residues. Germline-derived CDR1 and CDR2 are GTSNPN and SVGIG (reference sequence). V was cut by 3 bases and J by 3 bases, with 11 bases left in between.

There are a few counts of this clone. V is TRBV30 and J is TRBJ2-3; TRBD1 matches 7 bases. The germline CDR1 and CDR2 sequences are GTSNPN and SVGIG (reference sequence). The CDR3 runs 14 residues. With 0 bases clipped from V and 5 bases from J, the junction kept 5 bases outside the gene matches. CDR3 region: CAWSVGGAGDTQYF. In DNA form, the CDR3 reads TGTGCCTGGAGTGTAGGGGGCGCGGGAGATACGCAGTATTTT. The full variable domain, in which reference TRBV30 and TRBJ2-3 provide the parts outside the CDR3, is SQTIHQWPATLVQPVGSPLSLECTVEGTSNPNLYWYRQAAGRGLQLLFYSVGIGQISSEVPQNLSASRPQDRQFILSSKKLLLSDSGFYLCAWSVGGAGDTQYFGPGTRLTVL.

This clone was seen a few times. V usage is TRBV19 and J usage is TRBJ2-2; a weak D match, TRBD1 (6 bases). Germline assignment: CDR1 LNHDA and CDR2 SQIVND (reference sequence). CDR3 size: 17 residues. V lost 4 bases and J 2 bases, leaving 17 bases between the germline ends. In nucleotides, the CDR3 is TGTGCCAGTAGTAGACGAATCCGGGACACCAACACCGGGGAGCTGTTTTTT. Encoded protein: CASSRRIRDTNTGELFF.

This clone was recorded a few times. This chain uses TRBV30 with TRBJ1-2; D is perhaps TRBD1 (6 bases). The ends were cut back, 8 bases at V and 7 bases at J, with 17 bases in the middle. The CDR3 totals 12 residues. Germline CDR1 reads GTSNPN; CDR2 reads SVGIG (reference sequence). The CDR3 nucleotides are TGTGCCACGGGGGGCAGGGCCATTGGCTACACCTTC. Translation gives CATGGRAIGYTF.

The genes are TRBV30 and TRBJ1-2; 12 nucleotides agree with TRBD1. Germline loops: CDR1 GTSNPN, CDR2 SVGIG (reference sequence). V lost 1 base and J lost 6; bases outside the gene matches: 3. The CDR3 runs to 14 residues. DNA of the CDR3: TGTGCCTGGAGTGGGGACAGGGGGCGCGATGGCTACACCTTC. Residues: CAWSGDRGRDGYTF.

This sequence joins TRBV4-1 and TRBJ1-6; maybe TRBD1 (6 bases). V shed 5 bases and J shed 9 bases, with 17 bases lying between them. Germline values: CDR1 MGHRA, CDR2 YSYEKL. CDR3 length equals 15 residues. CDR3 coding DNA: TGCGCCAGCAGCGGCGGGGGGGGCAGTATTTCACCCCTCCACTTT. This codes for CASSGGGGSISPLHF.

The sample holds a few counts of this clone. The chain employs TRBV19 and TRBJ1-1; 11 bases map to TRBD1. This CDR3 has 15 residues. The J segment lost 5 bases and the V segment lost 5 bases, leaving 7 bases of the junction unmatched. Germline V gives CDR1 LNHDA, CDR2 SQIVND (reference sequence). The CDR3 loop is CASSGIGQGATEAFF. DNA for the CDR3: TGTGCCAGTAGTGGAATAGGACAGGGGGCTACTGAAGCTTTCTTT.

J is TRBJ2-1 and V is TRBV2; D might be TRBD2 (6 bases). The CDR3 sequence is 18 residues long. Germline CDR1 SNHLY, CDR2 FYNNEI. Trimming shortened V by 4 bases and J by 4 bases, and 23 bases separated the two germline ends. The CDR3 loop is CASSVPDGRFAGYNEQFF. For the CDR3, the DNA is TGTGCCAGCAGTGTTCCGGACGGAAGATTTGCGGGATACAATGAGCAGTTCTTC.

As concerns this clone: One junction end does not reproduce the germline sequence, and a read error may be involved. The chain recombines TRBV11-2 with TRBJ1-4; no definite D call. Germline-derived CDR1 and CDR2 are SGHAT and FQNNGV. This CDR3 spans 16 amino acids. The DNA for the CDR3 is TGTGCCAGCAGCTTAGTTGCGTCAAGGACTAGTGAAAAACTGTTTTTT. This gives the protein CASSLVASRTSEKLFF.

The chain links TRBV2 to TRBJ2-1; possibly TRBD2 for D (5 bases). CDR1 and CDR2 from the germline V gene are SNHLY and FYNNEI. Trimming cost V 8 bases and J 8 bases, with 13 bases left between them. The CDR3 spans 12 residues. CDR3 sequence (DNA): TGTGCCAGCGGGTCCGGGGTCGATGAGCAGTTCTTC. It translates to CASGSGVDEQFF.

This clone appeared a few times. This chain links TRBV18 with TRBJ2-3, with D maybe TRBD1 (6 bases). Trimming took off 3 bases at V and 0 bases at J, with 13 bases between the two ends. This CDR3 region has 16 residues. CDR1 is KGHSH and CDR2 is LQKENI in the germline V gene. CDR3 in amino acids: CASSPFTGSSTDTQYF. The CDR3 nucleotides read TGTGCCAGCTCACCTTTTACAGGGTCCAGCACAGATACGCAGTATTTT.

The chain employs TRBV5-5 and TRBJ2-3, with no clear D. The CDR3 totals 15 residues. Germline V CDR1 and CDR2: SGHKS, YYEKEE (reference sequence). Trimming took 4 bases from V and 2 from J, leaving 14 bases between them. The DNA for the CDR3 is TGTGCCAGCAGCCCAACCGCCTCCTACACAGATACGCAGTATTTT. Translated, it gives CASSPTASYTDTQYF.